This section outlines one T cell receptor (beta chain) sequence together with its context. This clonotype was detected ten times or more. Its antigen is not yet known. Base qualities are missing; no much larger clone stands one base away. Trimming accounts for 0 bases at V and 3 bases at J, while the number of junction bases matched to no gene is 1. The CDR3 spans 15 residues, from the cysteine through the phenylalanine. The sequence is cut down to CDR3 DNA, 45 bases in frame from base 1. The CDR1 and CDR2 encoded by the germline V gene are MNHEY and SVGAGI. The sample belongs to a study of regulatory T cells in long-lasting Graves disease listed by TCRdb under 2021. Describing the broader study: Persistent Graves' disease meant more than 5 years of antithyroid drug treatment with TSH receptor autoantibodies that stayed positive. Persistent Graves' disease patients were compared with newly diagnosed Graves' disease patients by peripheral blood TCR sequencing and RNA sequencing. The study was conducted in China and was registered as a clinical trial. A total of roughly 33 samples were covered by TCR sequencing, comprising around 13 persistent and about 20 newly diagnosed Graves' disease patients. Persistent Graves' disease patients in the clinical cohort had taken antithyroid drugs for about 9.7 years on average.

The research as a whole found: Persistent disease showed preferential use of TRBV28, TRBJ1-2 and TRBJ2-5, whereas newly diagnosed disease favored TRBV20-1 and TRBJ2-1. A larger number of public clonotypes was shared among persistent patients (approximately 2,600) than among newly diagnosed patients (over 850). As a limitation, the authors acknowledged that the small sample size may reduce accuracy. The study examined only peripheral blood because the primary lesion, thyroid tissue, could not be accessed. Only the TCR beta chain was sequenced and analyzed. Lower TCR Shannon entropy and fewer highly expanded clones were observed in persistent Graves' disease patients than in newly diagnosed patients, which suggested clonal expansion.

Per the publication, the time point label means: persistent/refractory GD, antithyroid drugs over 5 years with positive TRAb. For both TCR sequencing and RNA sequencing, RNA was extracted from PBMCs in TRIzol. Graves' disease was diagnosed according to American Thyroid Association guidelines. Recruitment of patients was carried out at an endocrinology department in Xi'an, China. From each patient, approximately 10 milliliters of peripheral blood was collected into an EDTA anticoagulant tube. Ficoll Paque Plus density gradient separation was used to isolate PBMCs, and no further T cell sorting was performed. An Agilent 2100 Bioanalyzer and agarose gel were used to check RNA quality, and a NanoDrop 2000 was used to measure RNA concentration. The library was built by means of multiplex PCR. The reads were generated on an Illumina HiSeq 4000. TCR beta libraries were built with iRepertoire HTBI primers and Arm-PCR amplification of CDR3 regions. Before sequencing, the PCR products underwent gel purification. The study's own analysis went as follows. Across samples, approximately 68 TRBV and 15 or so TRBJ segments were identified and used for gene usage analysis of CDR3 amino acid clonotypes. COPE and FqMerger were used to merge filtered high-quality paired reads into contigs. Contigs were aligned with BLAST to IMGT TRBV, TRBD and TRBJ reference genes, and CDR3 was defined per IMGT. Any clonotype with a frequency above 0.1% was classified as a highly expanded clone. Shannon entropy was used to measure repertoire diversity, and the Gini coefficient was used to measure V-J evenness. Clonotypes shared by more than one individual were considered public. TCRdb handled the public reads itself, with Q25 trimming in fastp and clone calling in MiXCR, and kept productive beta chains. Every distinct CDR3 protein forms one entry, paired with its most common genes and DNA. It is TCRdb's table, rather than the study itself, that gives the V and J calls and clone size. This sample gives almost 350,000 distinct CDR3 sequences in total; roughly a fifth of them show up just once. Jointly, the top ten make up approximately 31% of the sample.

This chain joins TRBV6-5 to TRBJ2-2; 7 nucleotides in the junction match TRBD1. The sequences come from peripheral blood mononuclear cells (PBMCs), collected when the disease was refractory, from a patient treated with antithyroid drugs. This TCR was recovered from a female donor with Graves disease. The DNA sequence is TGTGCCAGCAGTTACTCGACAGGGTACACCGGGGAGCTGTTTTTT. It translates as CASSYSTGYTGELFF.